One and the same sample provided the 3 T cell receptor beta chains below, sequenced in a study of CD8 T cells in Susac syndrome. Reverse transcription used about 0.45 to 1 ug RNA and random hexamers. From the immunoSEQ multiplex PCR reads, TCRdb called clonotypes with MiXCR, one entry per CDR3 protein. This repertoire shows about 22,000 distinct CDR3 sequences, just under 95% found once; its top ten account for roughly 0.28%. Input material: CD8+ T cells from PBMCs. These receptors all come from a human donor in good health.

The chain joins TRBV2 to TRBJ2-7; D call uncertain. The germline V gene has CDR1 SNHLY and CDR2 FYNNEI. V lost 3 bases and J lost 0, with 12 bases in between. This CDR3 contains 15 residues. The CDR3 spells CASSDGHLPSYEQYF. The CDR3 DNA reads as TGTGCCAGCAGTGACGGTCACCTACCCTCCTACGAGCAGTACTTC.

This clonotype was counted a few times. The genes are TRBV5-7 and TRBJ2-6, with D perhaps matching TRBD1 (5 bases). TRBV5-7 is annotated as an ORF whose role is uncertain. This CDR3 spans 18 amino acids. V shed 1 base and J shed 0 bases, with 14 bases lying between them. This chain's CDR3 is CASSLFRGLSSGANVLTF. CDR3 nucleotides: TGTGCCAGCAGCTTGTTTAGGGGCCTTAGCTCTGGGGCCAACGTCCTGACTTTC.

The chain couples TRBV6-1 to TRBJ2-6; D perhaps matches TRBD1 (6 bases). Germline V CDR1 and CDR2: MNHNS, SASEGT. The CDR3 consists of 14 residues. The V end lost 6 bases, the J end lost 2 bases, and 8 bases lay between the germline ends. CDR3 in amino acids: CASSRGTGANVLTF. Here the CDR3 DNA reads TGTGCCAGCAGCAGGGGAACTGGGGCCAACGTCCTGACTTTC.